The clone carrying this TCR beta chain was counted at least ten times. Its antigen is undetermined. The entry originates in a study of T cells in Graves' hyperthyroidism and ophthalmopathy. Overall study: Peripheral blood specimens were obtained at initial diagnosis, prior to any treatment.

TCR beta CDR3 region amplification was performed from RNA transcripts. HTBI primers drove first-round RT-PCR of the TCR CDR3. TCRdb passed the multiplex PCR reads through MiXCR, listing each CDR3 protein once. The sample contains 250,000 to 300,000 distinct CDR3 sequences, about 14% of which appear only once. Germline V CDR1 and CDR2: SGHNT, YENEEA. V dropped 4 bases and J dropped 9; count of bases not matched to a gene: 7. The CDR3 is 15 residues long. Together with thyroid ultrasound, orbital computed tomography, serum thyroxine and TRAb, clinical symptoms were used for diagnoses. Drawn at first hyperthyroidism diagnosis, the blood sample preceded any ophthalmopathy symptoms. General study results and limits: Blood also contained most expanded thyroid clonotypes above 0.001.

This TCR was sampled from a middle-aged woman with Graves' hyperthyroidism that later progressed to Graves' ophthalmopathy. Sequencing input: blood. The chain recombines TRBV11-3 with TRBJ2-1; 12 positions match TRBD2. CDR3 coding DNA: TGTGCCAGCAGCTCCCGACTAGCGGGAGTCACTGAGCAGTTCTTC. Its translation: CASSSRLAGVTEQFF.